This record looks at one T cell receptor (beta chain) sequence and its context. The sample belongs to a study of blood T cells in healthy people across ages. A second about 6 to 12 cycle PCR used barcoded and J-beta primers. From the 5' RACE reads, TCRdb called clonotypes with MiXCR, one entry per CDR3 protein. The table shows 1.5 million to 2 million distinct CDR3 sequences, with 28% occurring only once. The CDR3 length is 15 residues. Trimming took off 3 bases at V and 3 bases at J, with 15 bases between the two ends. Looked up from germline, CDR1 is MNHEY and CDR2 is SMNVEV (reference sequence). V gene TRBV27 combines with J gene TRBJ2-7; D might be TRBD1 or TRBD2, each matching 5 bases. The source is a woman in her 30s in good health. The sample comprised blood. CDR3 loop: CASSLGPGSHYEQYF. DNA for the CDR3: TGTGCCAGCAGTTTGGGACCCGGGTCCCACTACGAGCAGTACTTC.